A single T cell receptor beta chain is shown here with its context. This sample was taken from a study of blood T cell repertoires in COVID-19. About the study: Sources were T cells, B-cell-depleted T cells, or PBMCs; the material itself was cDNA or gDNA.

Germline-derived CDR1 and CDR2 are MDHEN and SYDVKM. The CDR3 is made up of 13 amino acids. Trimming pared 8 bases from V and 6 bases from J, leaving 16 bases between. Sequencing was performed with immunoSEQ multiplex PCR; in TCRdb, only in-frame clones are kept and a portion is missing. The sample includes about 170,000 clones, 82% of them seen just once. The V and J genes are TRBV28 and TRBJ1-2; no definite D call. This sequence was found in a woman in her 70s with acute or convalescent COVID-19. Sequencing was done on a sample of peripheral blood. This CDR3 is CASSAEGVDGYTF. In nucleotides, the CDR3 is TGTGCCAGCTCTGCCGAGGGCGTTGATGGCTACACCTTC.